This T cell receptor beta chain was sequenced during a study of response to subunit inactivated influenza vaccine (dated by TCRdb to between 2017 and 2018). The study in broad terms: The study used deep quantitative T cell receptor repertoire profiling to track responses to a trivalent subunit inactivated influenza vaccine. Broader findings and caveats from the paper: The authors suggested that each seasonal influenza vaccination may recruit only a limited number of new T cells.

The library was built by means of RT-PCR. The sequencer listed for this sample is Illumina HiSeq 2500. TCRdb applied fastp at Q25 and MiXCR to the public reads, then kept only in-frame beta chains. Identical CDR3 proteins give one entry, which carries the most common genes and DNA. Recorded for this sample are approximately 700,000 distinct CDR3 sequences; about 15% of them occurred a single time. The ten largest account for around 10% of the sample. A word on this clonotype: Its antigen has not been determined. Base-call qualities are not available, and no considerably larger clone is one nucleotide away.

The germline V gene gives CDR1 as SNHLY and CDR2 as FYNNEI. Trimming at the junction amounts to 3 bases on V and 1 base on J, and the germline ends lie 15 bases apart. Spanning cysteine to phenylalanine, the CDR3 consists of 16 amino acids. Only CDR3 DNA is held: 48 bases, read in frame from base 1. The origin of this receptor is a man aged 50-59 years who received an inactivated influenza vaccine. Donor details come from another sample of the same person, matched by shared clones. The chain was built from TRBV2 and TRBJ1-1; the D region possibly corresponds to TRBD1 (6 bases align). The sample was PBMCs from blood, taken 11 to 12 days after vaccination. The DNA is TGTGCCAGCAGTGACCAGGACCAGGGGCCGAACACTGAAGCTTTCTTT. The translation is CASSDQDQGPNTEAFF.